The 27 T cell receptor beta chains listed next were all sequenced from one sample in a study of identical twins. TCRdb re-derived calls from the 5' RACE reads in MiXCR, one entry per CDR3 protein. The repertoire holds fewer than 550,000 distinct CDR3 sequences, over 11% seen once, with about 0.97% in the top ten. These same records also appear under a second study, on yellow fever vaccine responses in identical twins.

Sequenced material: CD4+ T cells sorted from blood. Source of these receptors: a woman in her late teens or twenties in good health.

V is TRBV10-3 and J is TRBJ2-3; 7 bases are a match to TRBD1. The V segment lost 5 bases and the J segment 1 base; nucleotides outside the gene matches: 9. This CDR3 has 16 amino acids. Germline V gene sequence: CDR1 ENHRY, CDR2 SYGVKD. In DNA, the CDR3 is TGTGCCATCAGTTTGGTACAGGGGTTGGGCACAGATACGCAGTATTTT. The encoded protein is CAISLVQGLGTDTQYF.

V usage is TRBV29-1 and J usage is TRBJ2-7; D gene unclear. Germline V gene sequence: CDR1 SQVTM, CDR2 ANQGSEA. The ends were cut back, 6 bases at V and 6 bases at J, with 18 bases in the middle. This CDR3 has 13 residues. CDR3 in amino acids: CSVPPSRVGEQYF. The CDR3 bases are TGCAGCGTCCCACCCAGTAGGGTTGGCGAGCAGTACTTC.

The chain has TRBV6-2 or TRBV6-3 and TRBJ2-1; 8 bases match TRBD2. CDR3 length: 15 amino acids. Germline V gene lookup returns CDR1 MNHEY and CDR2 SVGEGT. The ends lost 10 bases at V and 9 bases at J; junction bases unmatched: 17. CDR3 sequence (DNA): TGTGCCATCACCCGTCCGGGTCCCGGGGGGGGTGAGCAGTTCTTC. Translated, it gives CAITRPGPGGGEQFF.

V is TRBV5-4 and J is TRBJ2-3, with a weak D call TRBD2 (6 bases). The V gene's germline CDR1 is SGHNT and CDR2 YYREEE (reference sequence). The CDR3 covers 19 residues. V lost 1 base to trimming and J lost 3 bases, with 24 bases between them. The CDR3 nucleotides read TGTGCCAGCAGCTTGCGGTCACATAGCGGTTTCGGTGGGACAGATACGCAGTATTTT. Amino acids: CASSLRSHSGFGGTDTQYF.

The count of this clonotype is one. The CDR3, as DNA: TGCAGTCTAGAGGCCGGGGATACGCAGTATTTT. Its protein product is CSLEAGDTQYF. The rearrangement uses TRBV20-1 and TRBJ2-3; D is ambiguous. The CDR3 covers 11 residues. Trimming shortened V by 8 bases and J by 6 bases, and 12 bases separated the two germline ends. Germline-derived CDR1 and CDR2 are DFQATT and SNEGSKA (reference sequence).

This clonotype has only a few counts. The J gene is TRBJ2-2, the V gene TRBV27, with 8 nucleotides matching TRBD2. The CDR3 covers 16 residues. Trimming took 4 bases from V and 3 from J; bases not matched to a gene: 7. CDR1 and CDR2 from the germline V gene are MNHEY and SMNVEV (reference sequence). CDR3 in amino acids: CASSSGLVVHTGELFF. CDR3 sequence (DNA): TGTGCCAGCAGTTCGGGACTAGTTGTCCACACCGGGGAGCTGTTTTTT.

The rearrangement links TRBV12-3 or TRBV12-4 to TRBJ1-6, with TRBD1 as a possible D gene (6 bases). The V gene lost 4 bases and the J gene lost 4 bases, with 14 bases spanning the gap. This CDR3 comprises 16 residues. The CDR3 loop reads CASSSSGGQYNSPLHF. CDR3 in DNA: TGTGCCAGCAGTTCGAGCGGGGGACAATATAATTCACCCCTCCACTTT.

This clonotype appeared a few times. The V call is TRBV11-1, the J call TRBJ2-2; 8 bases map to TRBD1. Per the germline V gene, CDR1 is SGHAT and CDR2 is FQDESV (reference sequence). V was pared by 4 bases and J by 1 base, with 17 bases of the junction left unmatched. This CDR3 comprises 20 residues. The CDR3 reads CASSSTGDRTSSWNTGELFF. In nucleotides, the CDR3 is TGTGCCAGCAGCTCCACCGGGGACAGGACGTCGTCCTGGAACACCGGGGAGCTGTTTTTT.

This clonotype was seen more than once but under ten times. The chain has TRBV7-3 and TRBJ1-2, with D possibly matching TRBD1 (5 bases). V was trimmed by 5 bases and J by 8 bases, leaving 21 bases between them. Germline loops: CDR1 SGHTA, CDR2 FQGTGA. The CDR3 extends over 15 amino acids. The CDR3 sequence is CASSRIGTAVGGYTF. The CDR3 DNA is TGTGCCAGCAGCCGCATCGGGACGGCCGTGGGCGGCTACACCTTC.

A few counts support this clonotype. The chain joins TRBV6-6 to TRBJ2-3; no reliable D call. CDR1 MNHNY and CDR2 SVGAGI come from the germline V gene (reference sequence). The CDR3 has 9 residues. Deletions cut 9 bases from V and 4 bases from J, with 2 bases between. CDR3 in DNA: TGTGCCAGTCCAGATACGCAGTATTTT. Amino acid sequence: CASPDTQYF.

This clonotype was counted ten times or more. The chain has TRBV5-1 and TRBJ1-1; D unresolved. Germline loops: CDR1 SGHRS, CDR2 YFSETQ. Between the trimmed V and J ends, which lost 0 bases and 6 bases, there was a span of 9 bases. CDR3 length equals 13 residues. The CDR3 spells CASSLVGPAEAFF. DNA for the CDR3: TGCGCCAGCAGCTTGGTGGGTCCCGCTGAAGCTTTCTTT.

The chain joins TRBV2 to TRBJ2-1; 13 bases match TRBD2. The CDR3 runs 18 residues. V shed 11 bases, J shed 7 bases, and the junction held 20 bases outside the gene matches. Germline CDR1 reads SNHLY; CDR2 reads FYNNEI. CDR3 sequence reads: CAFSSRLAGGRFSNEQFF. The CDR3 nucleotides read TGTGCCTTCAGTTCAAGACTAGCGGGAGGTCGTTTTTCTAATGAGCAGTTCTTC. Complete variable domain (other parts from reference TRBV2 and TRBJ2-1): EPEVTQTPSHQVTQMGQEVILRCVPISNHLYFYWYRQILGQKVEFLVSFYNNEISEKSEIFDDQFSVERPDGSNFTLKIRSTKLEDSAMYFCAFSSRLAGGRFSNEQFFGPGTRLTVL.

The chain links TRBV11-2 to TRBJ2-6; D not certain. V was shortened by 2 bases and J by 1 base, with 12 bases between the two germline ends. Germline lookup yields CDR1 SGHAT and CDR2 FQNNGV. The CDR3 is made up of 17 amino acids. In DNA, the CDR3 is TGTGCCAGCAGCTTAAAATATCCAGCGTCTGGGGCCAACGTCCTGACTTTC. This translates into CASSLKYPASGANVLTF.

This sequence joins TRBV7-6 and TRBJ2-3; possibly TRBD2 for D (5 bases). The V and J ends lost 2 bases and 3 bases respectively, with 18 bases between them. Germline V gives CDR1 SGHVS, CDR2 FNYEAQ. The length of the CDR3 is 17 residues. Written as DNA, the CDR3 is TGTGCCAGCAGCTTAAGTTTCCCGGGAACTGAGACAGATACGCAGTATTTT. Its protein is CASSLSFPGTETDTQYF.

The V call is TRBV3-1, the J call TRBJ2-1, with TRBD2 identical over 9 bases. The CDR3 is 17 amino acids. Per the germline V gene, CDR1 is LGHDT and CDR2 is YNNKEL (reference sequence). The V and J ends lost 2 bases and 0 bases, in that order; junction bases with no gene match: 5. The CDR3 protein is CASSQRSGRISYNEQFF. DNA of the CDR3: TGTGCCAGCAGCCAACGTAGCGGGAGAATCTCCTACAATGAGCAGTTCTTC.

The CDR3 DNA follows: TGTGCCAGCAGCCAAGGGGCAGGGCCCCAGCGGGAGACCCAGTACTTC. It yields the protein CASSQGAGPQRETQYF. The chain links TRBV3-1 to TRBJ2-5; possibly TRBD1 or TRBD2 for D (5 bases each). The germline V gene has CDR1 LGHDT and CDR2 YNNKEL (reference sequence). CDR3 length: 16 residues. Between the trimmed V and J ends, which lost 1 base and 5 bases, there was a span of 17 bases.

This rearrangement joins TRBV12-3 or TRBV12-4 to TRBJ2-5, with TRBD1 as a possible D gene (5 bases). Trimming removed 2 bases from V and 7 bases from J, with 17 bases in between. The CDR3 totals 15 residues. CDR3 DNA: TGTGCCAGCAGTTTATGGGCAGGTCAAAGGGGGACCCAGTACTTC. Protein product: CASSLWAGQRGTQYF.

This clonotype occurred a few times. The genes are TRBV28 and TRBJ2-1; TRBD1 is a possible D gene (6 bases). Germline-derived CDR1 and CDR2 are MDHEN and SYDVKM. Trimming took off 3 bases at V and 15 bases at J, with 9 bases between the two ends. The CDR3 is 10 amino acids. CDR3 DNA: TGTGCCAGCAGTTTGACAGGAGTGTTCTTC. Residues: CASSLTGVFF.

This sequence joins TRBV4-2 and TRBJ2-2, with 14 bases identical to TRBD2. Looked up from germline, CDR1 is LGHNA and CDR2 is YNFKEQ. J lost 0 bases, V lost 3 bases, and 3 bases had no gene match. There are 18 residues in the CDR3. CDR3 loop: CASSHGLAGGSNTGELFF. The CDR3 DNA is TGTGCCAGCAGCCACGGACTAGCGGGGGGTTCGAACACCGGGGAGCTGTTTTTT.

The chain uses TRBV6-5 and TRBJ2-2, with 8 nucleotides matching TRBD2. Per germline, CDR1 MNHEY and CDR2 SVGAGI. Trimming removed 4 bases from V and 3 bases from J; junction bases left unmatched: 4. CDR3 length: 15 residues. DNA of the CDR3: TGTGCCAGCAGTTCAAGCGGGAGAGACACCGGGGAGCTGTTTTTT. Translation gives CASSSSGRDTGELFF.

The chain is built from TRBV12-3 or TRBV12-4 and TRBJ2-1; D perhaps matches TRBD2 (6 bases). The CDR3 is 13 residues long. Trimming left V 2 bases short and J 9 bases short, with 11 bases between. DNA for the CDR3: TGTGCCAGCAGTTTACGGGGGTCGGGTGAGCAGTTCTTC. This encodes CASSLRGSGEQFF.

The J gene is TRBJ1-6, the V gene TRBV28; unclear D gene. V was clipped by 2 bases and J by 2 bases, with 10 bases between them. The CDR3 totals 16 residues. Germline V gives CDR1 MDHEN, CDR2 SYDVKM. The DNA for the CDR3 is TGTGCCAGCAGTTTACAGTGGCAACCCTATAATTCACCCCTCCACTTT. Residues: CASSLQWQPYNSPLHF.

The genes are TRBV27 and TRBJ2-3, with TRBD1 identical over 11 bases. J was trimmed by 5 bases and V by 1 base; bases with no gene match: 5. The germline V gene has CDR1 MNHEY and CDR2 SMNVEV (reference sequence). This CDR3 has 16 amino acids. DNA of the CDR3: TGTGCCAGCAGTTTATTGGGGACAGGGGGTGTAGATACGCAGTATTTT. It translates to CASSLLGTGGVDTQYF.

This clonotype was counted ten times or more. The V call is TRBV20-1, the J call TRBJ2-5; no clear D gene. The CDR3 has 14 amino acids. Deletions cut 1 base from V and 4 bases from J, with 13 bases between. The germline CDR1 and CDR2 sequences are DFQATT and SNEGSKA (reference sequence). CDR3 sequence reads: CSARVQTNLETQYF. DNA of the CDR3: TGCAGTGCTAGAGTCCAGACGAATCTAGAGACCCAGTACTTC.

The chain joins TRBV5-6 to TRBJ2-2; TRBD1 might be the D (5 bases). CDR3 size: 16 residues. The V gene's germline CDR1 is SGHDT and CDR2 YYEEEE. V was trimmed by 3 bases and J by 4 bases, leaving 16 bases between them. CDR3 DNA sequence: TGTGCCAGCAGCTCGTTGGGGCTGGGTGGCACCGGGGAGCTGTTTTTT. Translated: CASSSLGLGGTGELFF.

The chain couples TRBV6-1 to TRBJ2-7, with 9 bases identical to TRBD1. V gave up 5 bases and J gave up 2 bases; unmatched junction bases: 10. This CDR3 comprises 16 residues. From germline, CDR1 is MNHNS and CDR2 SASEGT. CDR3 in amino acids: CASSPDLGTGTYEQYF. As DNA, the CDR3 is TGTGCCAGCAGTCCCGATTTAGGGACAGGGACCTACGAGCAGTACTTC.

This clonotype has just one count. This chain uses TRBV2 with TRBJ2-1; 9 bases fit TRBD1. The CDR3 totals 13 residues. V lost 8 bases to trimming and J lost 6 bases; unmatched junction nucleotides: 5. The germline gives CDR1 SNHLY, CDR2 FYNNEI. CDR3 coding DNA: TGTGCCAGCGTTCGGGACAGGGCCAATGAGCAGTTCTTC. It translates to CASVRDRANEQFF.